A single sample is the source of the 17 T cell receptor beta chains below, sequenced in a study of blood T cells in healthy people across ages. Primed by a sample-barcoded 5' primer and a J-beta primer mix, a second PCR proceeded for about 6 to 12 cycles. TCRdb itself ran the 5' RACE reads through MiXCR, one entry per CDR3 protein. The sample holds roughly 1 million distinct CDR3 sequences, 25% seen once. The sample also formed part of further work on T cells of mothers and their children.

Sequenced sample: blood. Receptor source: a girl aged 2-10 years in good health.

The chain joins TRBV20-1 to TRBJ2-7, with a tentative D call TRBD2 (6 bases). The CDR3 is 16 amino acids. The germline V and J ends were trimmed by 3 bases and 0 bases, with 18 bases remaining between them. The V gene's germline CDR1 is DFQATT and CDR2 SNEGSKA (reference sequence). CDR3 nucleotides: TGCAGTGCTAGGAATGTTGGGGGGAAGTCCTCCTACGAGCAGTACTTC. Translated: CSARNVGGKSSYEQYF.

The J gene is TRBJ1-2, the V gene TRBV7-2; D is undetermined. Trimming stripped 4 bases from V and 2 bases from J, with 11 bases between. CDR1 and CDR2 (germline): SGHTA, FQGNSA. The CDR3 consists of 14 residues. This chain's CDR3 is CASSSLTGNYGYTF. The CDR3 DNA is TGTGCCAGCAGCTCCTTGACTGGGAACTATGGCTACACCTTC.

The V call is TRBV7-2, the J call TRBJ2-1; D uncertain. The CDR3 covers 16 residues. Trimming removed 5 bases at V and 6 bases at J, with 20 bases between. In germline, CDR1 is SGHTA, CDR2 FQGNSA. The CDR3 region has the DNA TGTGCCAGCAGCAAAAAAGTCCGCCCATACCCCAATGAGCAGTTCTTC. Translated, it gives CASSKKVRPYPNEQFF.

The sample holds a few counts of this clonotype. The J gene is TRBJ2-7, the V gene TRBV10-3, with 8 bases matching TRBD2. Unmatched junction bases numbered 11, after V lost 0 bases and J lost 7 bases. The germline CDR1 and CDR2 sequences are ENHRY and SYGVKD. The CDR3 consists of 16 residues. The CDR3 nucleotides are TGTGCCATCAGTGAGTCCCCCGGGACTAGACGGAATGAGCAGTACTTC. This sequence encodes CAISESPGTRRNEQYF.

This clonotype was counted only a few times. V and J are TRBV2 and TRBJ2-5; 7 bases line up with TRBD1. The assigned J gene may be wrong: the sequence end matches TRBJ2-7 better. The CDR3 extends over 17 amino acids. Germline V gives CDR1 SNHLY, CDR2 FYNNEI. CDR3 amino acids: CASIERETGIELDEQYF. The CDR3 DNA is TGTGCCAGCATCGAAAGGGAGACAGGGATAGAACTCGACGAGCAGTACTTC.

CDR3 DNA sequence: TGTGCCAGCAGCCAAGAAGAGTGGCGGGAGTCGCAAAACATTCAGTACTTC. Translation: CASSQEEWRESQNIQYF. J is TRBJ2-4 and V is TRBV3-1; TRBD2 matches at 7 bases. With V trimmed by 0 bases and J by 5 bases, 10 bases remained unmatched. The CDR3 covers 17 residues. Germline V gene data show CDR1 as LGHDT and CDR2 as YNNKEL (reference sequence).

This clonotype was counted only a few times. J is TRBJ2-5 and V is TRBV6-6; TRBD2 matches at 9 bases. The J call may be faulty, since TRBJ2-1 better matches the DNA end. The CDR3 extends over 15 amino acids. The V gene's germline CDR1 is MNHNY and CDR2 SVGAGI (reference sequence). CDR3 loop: CASSYGGGAGNEQFF. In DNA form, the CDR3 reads TGTGCCAGCAGTTACGGCGGGGGGGCCGGAAATGAGCAGTTCTTC.

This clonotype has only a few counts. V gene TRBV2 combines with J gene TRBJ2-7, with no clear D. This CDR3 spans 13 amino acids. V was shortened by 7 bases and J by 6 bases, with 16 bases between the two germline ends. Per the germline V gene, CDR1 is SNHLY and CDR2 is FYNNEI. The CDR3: CASTTLLSGEQYF. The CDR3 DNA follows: TGTGCCAGCACGACACTACTCTCGGGCGAGCAGTACTTC.

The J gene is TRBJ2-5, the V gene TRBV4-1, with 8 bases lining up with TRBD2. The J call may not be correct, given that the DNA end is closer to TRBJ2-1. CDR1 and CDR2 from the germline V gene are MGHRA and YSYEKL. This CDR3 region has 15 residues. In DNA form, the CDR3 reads TGCGCCAGCAGTGTCACGGGAGGGTATGGAGATGAGCAGTTCTTC. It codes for CASSVTGGYGDEQFF.

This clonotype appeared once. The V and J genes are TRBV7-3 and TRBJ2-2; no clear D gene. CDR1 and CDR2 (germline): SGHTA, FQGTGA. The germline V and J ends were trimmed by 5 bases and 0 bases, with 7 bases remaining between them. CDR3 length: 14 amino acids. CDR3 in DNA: TGTGCCAGCAGCACAACTACGAACACCGGGGAGCTGTTTTTT. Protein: CASSTTTNTGELFF.

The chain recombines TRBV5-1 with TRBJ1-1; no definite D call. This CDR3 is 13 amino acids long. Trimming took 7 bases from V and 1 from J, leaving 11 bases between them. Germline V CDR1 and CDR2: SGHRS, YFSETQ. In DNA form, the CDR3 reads TGCGCCAGCGGTCACAATGGGAACACTGAAGCTTTCTTT. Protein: CASGHNGNTEAFF.

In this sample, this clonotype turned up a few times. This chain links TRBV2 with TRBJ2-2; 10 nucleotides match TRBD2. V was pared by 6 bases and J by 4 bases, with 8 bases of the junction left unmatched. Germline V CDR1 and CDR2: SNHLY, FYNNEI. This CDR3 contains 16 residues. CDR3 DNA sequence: TGTGCCAGCAGAGATAGCGGGGGGTATACCACCGGGGAGCTGTTTTTT. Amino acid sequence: CASRDSGGYTTGELFF.

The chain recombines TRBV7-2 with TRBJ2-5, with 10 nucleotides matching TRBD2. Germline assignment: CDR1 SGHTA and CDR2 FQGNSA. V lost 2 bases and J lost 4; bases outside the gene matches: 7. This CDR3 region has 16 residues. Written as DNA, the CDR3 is TGTGCCAGCAGCTTATACGGACTAGCGGCTGCAGAGACCCAGTACTTC. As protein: CASSLYGLAAAETQYF.

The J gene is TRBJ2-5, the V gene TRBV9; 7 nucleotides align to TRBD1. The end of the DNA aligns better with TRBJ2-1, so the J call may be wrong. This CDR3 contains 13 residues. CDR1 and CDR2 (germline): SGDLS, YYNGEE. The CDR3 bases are TGTGCCAGCAGCGCCGGATACAGGGGTGAGCAGTTCTTC. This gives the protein CASSAGYRGEQFF.

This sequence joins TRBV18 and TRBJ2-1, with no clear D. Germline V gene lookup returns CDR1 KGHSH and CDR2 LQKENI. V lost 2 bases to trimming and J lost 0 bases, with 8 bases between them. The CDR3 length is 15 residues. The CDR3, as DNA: TGTGCCAGCTCACCAGTTTCCCACTCCTACAATGAGCAGTTCTTC. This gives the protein CASSPVSHSYNEQFF.

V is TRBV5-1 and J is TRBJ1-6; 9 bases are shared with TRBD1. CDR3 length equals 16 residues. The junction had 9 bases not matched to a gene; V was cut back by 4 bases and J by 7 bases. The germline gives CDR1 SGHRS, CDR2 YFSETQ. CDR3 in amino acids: CASSVPGQGGNSPLHF. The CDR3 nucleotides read TGCGCCAGCAGCGTCCCGGGACAGGGCGGGAATTCACCCCTCCACTTT. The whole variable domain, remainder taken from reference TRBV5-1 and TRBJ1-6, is KAGVTQTPRYLIKTRGQQVTLSCSPISGHRSVSWYQQTPGQGLQFLFEYFSETQRNKGNFPGRFSGRQFSNSRSEMNVSTLELGDSALYLCASSVPGQGGNSPLHFGNGTRLTVT.

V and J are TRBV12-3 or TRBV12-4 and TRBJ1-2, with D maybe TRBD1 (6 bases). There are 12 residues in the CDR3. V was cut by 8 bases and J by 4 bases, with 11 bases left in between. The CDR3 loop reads CASSGACYGYTF. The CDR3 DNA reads TGTGCCAGCTCGGGGGCTTGCTATGGCTACACCTTC.